Shown below are 6 T cell receptor beta chains from a single sample sequenced in a study of blood T cell repertoires in COVID-19. The repertoire was sequenced with immunoSEQ multiplex PCR; TCRdb's copy has only in-frame clones and lacks some. The data contain about 100,000 clones, roughly 92% of them singletons. Material: peripheral blood. These receptor sequences come from a man aged 45-65 years with active COVID-19.

The chain recombines TRBV23-1 with TRBJ2-7; no clear D. Being an ORF, TRBV23-1 has a function that is uncertain. The CDR3 spans 13 residues. The V end lost 1 base, the J end lost 6 bases, and 10 bases lay between the germline ends. CDR3 coding DNA: TGCGCCAGCAGTCAATTAGCCGGGTGCGAGCAGTACGTC. It codes for CASSQLAGCEQYV.

The rearrangement uses TRBV5-1 and TRBJ1-3; D may be TRBD1 (6 bases). Trimming removed 5 bases at V and 7 bases at J, with 19 bases between. CDR1 and CDR2 (germline): SGHRS, YFSETQ. The CDR3 is 15 amino acids. The CDR3 is CASSTGTNPPNTIYF. The CDR3 region has the DNA TGCGCCAGCAGTACTGGGACAAATCCACCGAACACCATATATTTT.

The genes are TRBV5-4 and TRBJ2-5; 7 nucleotides line up with TRBD1. V shed 3 bases, J shed 1 base, and the junction held 9 bases outside the gene matches. From germline, CDR1 is SGHNT and CDR2 YYREEE (reference sequence). CDR3 length: 16 residues. CDR3 sequence reads: CASSSTDRDSQETQYF. The CDR3 DNA reads TGTGCCAGCAGCTCCACCGACCGGGACAGCCAAGAGACCCAGTACTTC.

The chain joins TRBV11-2 to TRBJ1-4; weak D call: TRBD1 (5 bases). This CDR3 region has 14 residues. V lost 1 base to trimming and J lost 4 bases, with 7 bases between them. Germline assignment: CDR1 SGHAT and CDR2 FQNNGV. The CDR3 protein is CASSLAGINEKLFF. In DNA, the CDR3 is TGTGCCAGCAGCTTAGCAGGGATTAATGAAAAACTGTTTTTT.

The chain uses TRBV2 and TRBJ1-1; tentatively, D is TRBD1 (5 bases). The V gene's germline CDR1 is SNHLY and CDR2 FYNNEI. Trimming removed 8 bases from V and 1 base from J, with 11 bases in between. This CDR3 has 13 residues. The DNA of the CDR3 is TGTGCCAGCCGACGGGGGACGAACACTGAAGCTTTCTTT. Translated: CASRRGTNTEAFF.

This sequence joins TRBV28 and TRBJ1-1; TRBD1 is a possible D gene (5 bases). CDR3 length: 13 amino acids. V was clipped by 10 bases and J by 7 bases, with 19 bases between them. Germline CDR1 MDHEN, CDR2 SYDVKM. In DNA, the CDR3 is TGTGCCACCATGTTATTTGGGGGAGGTGAAGCTTTCTTT. It specifies CATMLFGGGEAFF.